The present T cell receptor beta chain was sequenced within a study of shared clonotypes between healthy human individuals. Overall study findings and caveats: Naive CD4 clonotypes were shared across a few donors at roughly 5%.

Germline assignment: CDR1 SEHNR and CDR2 FQNEAQ (reference sequence). Losses at the gene ends were 5 bases for V and 0 bases for J; bases not matched to a gene: 7. The CDR3 runs to 15 residues. Concerning this clone itself: Its antigen is as yet unknown.

TCRdb keeps only in-frame clones here, not all; method: immunoSEQ multiplex PCR. Found here are about 1.4 million clones, around 97% of them singletons; the top ten hold about 1%. This sequence originates from a man younger than 40 in good health. The sequencing input was naive CD4+ T cells sorted from blood. Regarding subset: CD45RA+ positively selected. V gene TRBV7-9 combines with J gene TRBJ2-7; 7 bases fit TRBD1. CDR3 loop: CASSRDSLPSYEQYF. CDR3 bases: TGTGCCAGCAGCCGGGACAGTCTTCCCTCCTACGAGCAGTACTTC.